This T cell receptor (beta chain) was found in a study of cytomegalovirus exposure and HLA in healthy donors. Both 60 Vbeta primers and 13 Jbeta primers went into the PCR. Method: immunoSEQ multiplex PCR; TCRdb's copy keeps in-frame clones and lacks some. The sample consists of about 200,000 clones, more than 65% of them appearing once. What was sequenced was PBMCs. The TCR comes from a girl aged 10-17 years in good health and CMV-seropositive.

In nucleotides, the CDR3 is TGCGCCACTGCACCTGCGTCTGGAAACACCATATATTTT. It translates to CATAPASGNTIYF. This rearrangement joins TRBV10-1 to TRBJ1-3; D is unresolved. Germline V CDR1 and CDR2: WNHNN, SYGVQD (reference sequence). V lost 10 bases to trimming and J lost 1 base, with 11 bases between them. CDR3 length equals 13 residues.